A single sample is the source of the 21 T cell receptor beta chains below, sequenced in a study of control samples from healthy donors and cancer patients. The table came from immunoSEQ multiplex PCR; TCRdb's copy has only in-frame clones and leaves some out. The sample has approximately 58,000 clones, roughly 87% seen once; the top ten hold 11% to 15%. The sequenced sample was PBMCs. These receptors came from a man aged 55 to 70 with head and neck cancer.

The gene calls are TRBV28 and TRBJ1-2; 8 nucleotides align to TRBD1. The CDR3 is made up of 11 amino acids. V was pared by 11 bases and J by 7 bases, with 6 bases of the junction left unmatched. Germline loops: CDR1 MDHEN, CDR2 SYDVKM. CDR3 DNA: TGTGCCCTAGGACAGGGAGGTGGCTACACCTTC. Translated, it gives CALGQGGGYTF.

This clone was seen just once. This chain connects TRBV4-3 to TRBJ2-5, with TRBD2 matching over 12 bases. Trimming at V came to 4 bases and at J to 0 bases, leaving 9 bases not matched to a gene. Germline CDR1 LGHNA, CDR2 YSLEER. The CDR3 loop spans 18 amino acids. DNA of the CDR3: TGCGCCAGCAGCCGACGACTAGCGGGGGCCCCCGACCAAGAGACCCAGTACTTC. Its translation is CASSRRLAGAPDQETQYF.

The V and J genes are TRBV6-5 and TRBJ2-2; 7 bases agree with TRBD1. Germline CDR1 reads MNHEY; CDR2 reads SVGAGI. This CDR3 comprises 15 residues. V gave up 8 bases and J gave up 1 base; unmatched junction bases: 7. CDR3 in DNA: TGTGCCAGCTCTAGGGGACAGAGGAACACCGGGGAGCTGTTTTTT. Translation: CASSRGQRNTGELFF.

This clone was counted only a few times. The genes are TRBV7-8 and TRBJ1-5; D is uncertain. The germline gives CDR1 SGHVS, CDR2 FQNEAQ. Trimming took 2 bases from V and 1 from J, leaving 12 bases between them. This CDR3 contains 16 residues. CDR3 in DNA: TGTGCCAGCAGCTTATATGGGCGAGGCAGCAATCAGCCCCAGCATTTT. This translates into CASSLYGRGSNQPQHF.

The chain recombines TRBV27 with TRBJ2-3; tentatively, D is TRBD1 (5 bases). The germline CDR1 and CDR2 sequences are MNHEY and SMNVEV (reference sequence). This CDR3 has 15 residues. With 2 bases removed from V and 0 bases from J, the gap between germline ends came to 9 bases. The CDR3 region is CASSLADSSTDTQYF. CDR3 DNA: TGTGCCAGCAGTTTAGCAGACAGCAGCACAGATACGCAGTATTTT.

This chain joins TRBV5-1 and TRBJ2-7; 9 nucleotides line up with TRBD1. CDR1 is SGHRS and CDR2 is YFSETQ in the germline V gene. Trimming took 4 bases from V and 6 from J; bases not matched to a gene: 8. The CDR3 spans 14 residues. The CDR3 reads CASSAGQGPREQYF. The CDR3 region has the DNA TGCGCCAGCAGCGCCGGACAGGGGCCCCGCGAGCAGTACTTC.

Sample share makes this clone medium-sized. The chain combines TRBV28 with TRBJ1-5; possible D gene TRBD1, 6 bases. The CDR3 totals 15 residues. Per germline, CDR1 MDHEN and CDR2 SYDVKM. Trimming pared 7 bases from V and 1 base from J, leaving 14 bases between. The CDR3 is CASTFFRGSNQPQHF. As DNA, the CDR3 is TGTGCCAGCACCTTTTTTAGGGGGAGCAATCAGCCCCAGCATTTT.

This clone was recorded once. The gene calls are TRBV21-1 and TRBJ2-5; TRBD2 is the table's D call, not checked against the DNA. TRBV21-1 is a pseudogene locus. The CDR3 contains 16 residues. The CDR3 region has the DNA TGTGCCAGCAGCAAAGATTGCGGGGGGACACAAGAGACCCAGTACTTC. This gives the protein CASSKDCGGTQETQYF.

The rearrangement links TRBV3-1 (or the pseudogene TRBV3-2) to TRBJ1-2; D gene ambiguous. This CDR3 comprises 15 residues. Germline CDR1 LGHDT, CDR2 YNNKEL (reference sequence). The V and J ends lost 4 bases and 2 bases respectively, with 14 bases between them. The CDR3 loop is CASSPLGSTNYGYTF. DNA of the CDR3: TGTGCCAGCAGCCCTCTGGGCAGCACCAACTATGGCTACACCTTC.

The genes are TRBV5-1 and TRBJ2-2, with 9 bases aligning to TRBD1. This CDR3 spans 16 amino acids. V was pared by 4 bases and J by 2 bases, with 6 bases of the junction left unmatched. CDR1 is SGHRS, CDR2 YFSETQ, per germline. Written as DNA, the CDR3 is TGCGCCAGCAGCCGACGGACAGGGGCTAACACCGGGGAGCTGTTTTTT. It translates to CASSRRTGANTGELFF.

The chain links TRBV4-1 to TRBJ1-5; 7 bases map to TRBD1. V shed 4 bases, J shed 7 bases, and the junction held 10 bases outside the gene matches. The CDR3 runs 15 residues. CDR1 is MGHRA, CDR2 YSYEKL, per germline. The CDR3 region is CASSLTPGGEQPQHF. In DNA, the CDR3 is TGCGCCAGCAGCCTCACCCCAGGGGGGGAACAGCCCCAGCATTTT.

The CDR3 DNA reads as TGTGCCAGCAGCCAAGCCCCGGGACAGGGTGTAAATGAGCAGTTCTTC. It codes for CASSQAPGQGVNEQFF. The chain employs TRBV4-2 and TRBJ2-1; 9 bases agree with TRBD1. CDR1 and CDR2 (germline): LGHNA, YNFKEQ. CDR3 length: 16 amino acids. After removal of 1 base from V and 7 bases from J, the junction contained 8 bases not matched to a gene.

V and J are TRBV5-1 and TRBJ1-6; D is perhaps TRBD1 (5 bases). With 2 bases removed from V and 14 bases from J, the gap between germline ends came to 11 bases. The CDR3 loop spans 12 amino acids. Germline V gene lookup returns CDR1 SGHRS and CDR2 YFSETQ. In DNA form, the CDR3 reads TGCGCCAGCAGCTTTTTGGGGGTAACCCTCCACTTT. Encoded protein: CASSFLGVTLHF.

This clone was seen more than once but under ten times. The V gene is TRBV6-5, the J gene TRBJ1-5; D is perhaps TRBD1 (5 bases). Per the germline V gene, CDR1 is MNHEY and CDR2 is SVGAGI. V shed 8 bases and J shed 0 bases, with 14 bases lying between them. The CDR3 is 15 residues long. The chain's CDR3 is CASDSQGYSNQPQHF. The CDR3 DNA sequence: TGTGCCAGCGATTCGCAGGGCTATAGCAATCAGCCCCAGCATTTT.

CDR3 protein: CASKEGAGETQYF. CDR3 nucleotides: TGTGCCAGCAAAGAGGGGGCGGGGGAGACCCAGTACTTC. The chain employs TRBV27 and TRBJ2-5, with D possibly being TRBD1 (7 bases). With 7 bases removed from V and 5 bases from J, the gap between germline ends came to 14 bases. The CDR3 consists of 13 residues. The germline CDR1 and CDR2 sequences are MNHEY and SMNVEV (reference sequence).

Comment on this clone: The same CDR3 also results from other DNA sequences found in this sample. The chain combines TRBV9 with TRBJ2-1, with D perhaps assigned TRBD1 or TRBD2 (5 bases each). Trimming pared 2 bases from V and 7 bases from J, leaving 16 bases between. The CDR3 is 15 residues long. The germline V gene has CDR1 SGDLS and CDR2 YYNGEE. CDR3: CASSVGWTEGNEQFF. The CDR3 coding sequence is TGTGCCAGCAGCGTGGGTTGGACCGAGGGGAATGAGCAGTTCTTC.

The V and J genes are TRBV19 and TRBJ1-5, with D hard to call. The CDR3 totals 14 residues. Trimming left V 2 bases short and J 0 bases short, with 5 bases between. The germline gives CDR1 LNHDA, CDR2 SQIVND (reference sequence). The CDR3 nucleotides are TGTGCCAGTAGTATACTATTTAGCAATCAGCCCCAGCATTTT. Amino acids: CASSILFSNQPQHF.

The table lists this clone with a count of one. This chain uses TRBV6-2 or TRBV6-3 with TRBJ2-3; D not resolved. The V and J ends lost 5 bases and 4 bases respectively, with 13 bases between them. Germline CDR1 MNHEY, CDR2 SVGEGT. CDR3 length equals 14 residues. The CDR3 spells CASSPGTGPDTQYF. For the CDR3, the DNA is TGTGCCAGCAGTCCCGGAACCGGCCCAGATACGCAGTATTTT.

This chain links TRBV7-3 with TRBJ1-5; tentatively, D is TRBD1 (5 bases). The length of the CDR3 is 16 residues. Germline lookup yields CDR1 SGHTA and CDR2 FQGTGA. The V end was cut by 5 bases, the J end by 4 bases, with 18 bases between. This chain's CDR3 is CASSPREGLGNQPQHF. In DNA form, the CDR3 reads TGTGCCAGCAGCCCACGGGAGGGGTTAGGGAATCAGCCCCAGCATTTT.

This sequence joins TRBV6-5 and TRBJ2-7; the D gene is possibly TRBD1 (5 bases). The germline gives CDR1 MNHEY, CDR2 SVGAGI. This CDR3 contains 15 residues. Trimming stripped 7 bases from V and 2 bases from J, with 18 bases between. The CDR3 loop reads CASTRDSLGTYEQYF. The CDR3 bases are TGTGCCAGCACCCGCGACAGCCTGGGCACCTACGAGCAGTACTTC.

The V gene is TRBV6-2 or TRBV6-3, the J gene TRBJ2-1; 11 nucleotides match TRBD2. Germline V gene sequence: CDR1 MNHEY, CDR2 SVGEGT. Trimming cost V 0 bases and J 0 bases; bases outside gene matches: 13. CDR3 length: 21 residues. The CDR3 spells CASSYSRGTSGPRSSYNEQFF. The CDR3 DNA follows: TGTGCCAGCAGTTACTCGAGGGGGACTAGCGGCCCTAGGAGCTCCTACAATGAGCAGTTCTTC.